This entry is about one T cell receptor beta chain. Its specificity is not known. V lost 3 bases and J lost 9; bases outside the gene matches: 8. From germline, CDR1 is KGHSH and CDR2 LQKENI. The CDR3 runs 14 residues. The source of the sample is a study of cytomegalovirus exposure and HLA in healthy donors. General study results and limits: The study carried out a later analysis of TCR beta sequences. It associated some 17,000 of them with specific HLA alleles at a false discovery rate of 0.05. 164 TCR beta chains were listed as cytomegalovirus-associated. A link between a missense DCLRE1C variant and TCR beta V- and J-gene trimming emerged from a later analysis. Within an earlier analysis, most TCR beta V segments proved productive either about 87% or about 30% of the time.

Vbeta (60) and Jbeta (13) primers were used in the PCR. This table comes from immunoSEQ multiplex PCR, and its TCRdb copy is limited to in-frame clones, with some not included. The table has 150,000 to 200,000 clones, 75% seen once. The TCR originated in a female donor in good health and CMV-seronegative. The chain links TRBV18 to TRBJ2-1; TRBD2 matches at 7 bases. Material: PBMCs. CDR3 protein: CASSPDGGGREQFF. CDR3 sequence (DNA): TGTGCCAGCTCACCGGATGGCGGGGGTCGTGAGCAGTTCTTC. The complete variable domain, with remaining parts taken from reference TRBV18 and TRBJ2-1, reads NAGVMQNPRHLVRRRGQEARLRCSPMKGHSHVYWYRQLPEEGLKFMVYLQKENIIDESGMPKERFSAEFPKEGPSILRIQQVVRGDSAAYFCASSPDGGGREQFFGPGTRLTVL.